Listed here are 32 T cell receptor beta chains from one sample, sequenced in a study of cytomegalovirus exposure and HLA in healthy donors. PCR amplification relied on 60 Vbeta primers (plus 13 Jbeta primers). The table came from immunoSEQ multiplex PCR; TCRdb's copy has only in-frame clones and leaves some out. The sample contains roughly 170,000 clones, 65% to 85% of which appear only once. The source material was PBMCs. These receptors were obtained from a woman aged 18-29 years in good health and CMV-seronegative.

This clone appeared a single time. The rearrangement joins TRBV9 to TRBJ2-1, with D maybe TRBD2 (6 bases). With 0 bases removed from V and 4 bases from J, the gap between germline ends came to 11 bases. There are 15 residues in the CDR3. Looked up from germline, CDR1 is SGDLS and CDR2 is YYNGEE. Here the CDR3 reads CASSVAGTAYNEQFF. For the CDR3, the DNA is TGTGCCAGCAGCGTAGCCGGGACTGCTTACAATGAGCAGTTCTTC.

The rearrangement joins TRBV28 to TRBJ1-2, with TRBD1 matching over 9 bases. The CDR3 runs to 19 residues. V was clipped by 5 bases and J by 6 bases; unmatched bases: 22. Germline loops: CDR1 MDHEN, CDR2 SYDVKM. DNA for the CDR3: TGTGCCAGCAGTGAACCCGGGACAGGGATAAGATCAGCGACTAATGGCTACACCTTC. Amino acid sequence: CASSEPGTGIRSATNGYTF.

This chain connects TRBV7-3 to TRBJ2-2, with 16 bases fitting TRBD2. Germline V lookup: CDR1 SGHTA, CDR2 FQGTGA. This CDR3 is built from 16 residues. With V trimmed by 4 bases and J by 6 bases, 2 bases remained unmatched. CDR3 region: CASSSGLAGGSGELFF. CDR3 bases: TGTGCCAGCAGCTCGGGACTAGCGGGAGGGTCCGGGGAGCTGTTTTTT.

Here the CDR3 DNA reads TGCGCCAGCAGGGGGGGGTTAGCGGGAGTGCCCTACGAGCAGTACTTC. This gives the protein CASRGGLAGVPYEQYF. This rearrangement joins TRBV5-1 to TRBJ2-7, with 9 bases that match TRBD2. The length of the CDR3 is 16 residues. V was clipped by 5 bases and J by 2 bases; unmatched bases: 11. The germline CDR1 and CDR2 sequences are SGHRS and YFSETQ. The full variable domain, completed using reference TRBV5-1 and TRBJ2-7, is KAGVTQTPRYLIKTRGQQVTLSCSPISGHRSVSWYQQTPGQGLQFLFEYFSETQRNKGNFPGRFSGRQFSNSRSEMNVSTLELGDSALYLCASRGGLAGVPYEQYFGPGTRLTVT.

This clone has just one count. This rearrangement joins TRBV19 to TRBJ2-1; 11 bases align to TRBD2. CDR1 and CDR2 (germline): LNHDA, SQIVND (reference sequence). The CDR3 has 18 amino acids. J was trimmed by 3 bases and V by 5 bases; bases with no gene match: 12. The CDR3 DNA reads TGTGCCAGTAGTGGTAGCGGGAGGGTCCCCCCCCACTACAATGAGCAGTTCTTC. Translated: CASSGSGRVPPHYNEQFF.

The chain carries TRBV7-2 and TRBJ2-7, with TRBD2 as a possible D gene (5 bases). The CDR3 is made up of 14 amino acids. CDR1 is SGHTA, CDR2 FQGNSA, per germline. V was clipped by 6 bases and J by 3 bases, with 15 bases between them. For the CDR3, the DNA is TGTGCCAGCAGATCCTATCCAGGACTCTACGAGCAGTACTTC. It yields the protein CASRSYPGLYEQYF.

The chain is built from TRBV30 and TRBJ1-1; D call uncertain. The germline gives CDR1 GTSNPN, CDR2 SVGIG (reference sequence). The CDR3 totals 14 residues. V dropped 7 bases and J dropped 0 bases, with 15 bases sitting between them. The CDR3 nucleotides read TGTGCCTTCAAGAGGAGAGAGCTGAACACTGAAGCTTTCTTT. Translated, it gives CAFKRRELNTEAFF.

The J gene is TRBJ2-1, the V gene TRBV5-6; D uncertain. Germline assignment: CDR1 SGHDT and CDR2 YYEEEE. The CDR3 runs 17 residues. Trimming pared 4 bases from V and 0 bases from J, leaving 17 bases between. CDR3 sequence: CASSTIGGHHSYNEQFF. As DNA, the CDR3 is TGTGCCAGCAGCACTATAGGCGGCCATCACTCCTACAATGAGCAGTTCTTC. Together with reference TRBV5-6 and TRBJ2-1, the CDR3 gives the full variable domain: DAGVTQSPTHLIKTRGQQVTLRCSPKSGHDTVSWYQQALGQGPQFIFQYYEEEERQRGNFPDRFSGHQFPNYSSELNVNALLLGDSALYLCASSTIGGHHSYNEQFFGPGTRLTVL.

The rearrangement joins TRBV11-3 to TRBJ2-3; D gene uncertain. From germline, CDR1 is SGHNT and CDR2 YENEEA. V lost 6 bases, J lost 4 bases, and 11 bases lay in between. The length of the CDR3 is 13 residues. CDR3: CASSSGIADTQYF. In nucleotides, the CDR3 is TGTGCCAGCAGTTCCGGTATCGCAGATACGCAGTATTTT.

This clone occurred once. The rearrangement uses TRBV6-4 and TRBJ2-5, with TRBD2 identical over 9 bases. CDR1 is MRHNA and CDR2 is SNTAGT in the germline V gene. J was trimmed by 3 bases and V by 3 bases; bases with no gene match: 8. The CDR3 contains 16 residues. The chain's CDR3 is CASSESLSGRKETQYF. CDR3 nucleotide sequence: TGTGCCAGCAGTGAGTCCCTTAGCGGGAGAAAAGAGACCCAGTACTTC.

The gene calls are TRBV28 and TRBJ2-1, with 9 positions matching TRBD2. CDR3 length equals 16 residues. Losses at the gene ends were 8 bases for V and 0 bases for J; bases not matched to a gene: 8. Germline assignment: CDR1 MDHEN and CDR2 SYDVKM. Here the CDR3 DNA reads TGTGCCAGCCTCCCGACTAGCGGAAGCTCCTACAATGAGCAGTTCTTC. Translated, it gives CASLPTSGSSYNEQFF.

This clone was seen more than once but under ten times. At one boundary the junction diverges from the germline segment, which might be a read error. This chain connects TRBV28 to TRBJ2-5; TRBD1 matches 10 bases. The CDR3 is 14 residues long. Germline V CDR1 and CDR2: MDHEN, SYDVKM. The CDR3: CASSSGQGRETQYF. DNA for the CDR3: TGTGCCAGTAGTTCGGGACAGGGGAGAGAGACCCAGTACTTC.

The genes are TRBV19 and TRBJ1-2; 7 bases agree with TRBD1. This CDR3 is 15 amino acids long. CDR1 and CDR2 (germline): LNHDA, SQIVND (reference sequence). J lost 1 base, V lost 5 bases, and 7 bases had no gene match. CDR3 region: CASSARQGINYGYTF. The CDR3 DNA sequence: TGTGCCAGTAGTGCCCGACAGGGAATTAACTATGGCTACACCTTC. Full variable domain (rest looked up from reference TRBV19 and TRBJ1-2): DGGITQSPKYLFRKEGQNVTLSCEQNLNHDAMYWYRQDPGQGLRLIYYSQIVNDFQKGDIAEGYSVSREKKESFPLTVTSAQKNPTAFYLCASSARQGINYGYTFGSGTRLTVV.

This clone was observed a handful of times. The chain recombines TRBV4-2 with TRBJ2-5; D remains unclear. TRBJ2-7 matches the DNA end more closely, so the J call is doubtful. The CDR3 contains 13 residues. Per germline, CDR1 LGHNA and CDR2 YNFKEQ. The CDR3 DNA reads as TGTGCCAGCAGCCAAGATTTACGGTACGAGCAGTACTTC. Encoded protein: CASSQDLRYEQYF.

The chain uses TRBV27 and TRBJ2-1, with D tentatively TRBD2 (6 bases). CDR3 size: 14 residues. Looked up from germline, CDR1 is MNHEY and CDR2 is SMNVEV (reference sequence). The V end lost 7 bases, the J end lost 0 bases, and 10 bases lay between the germline ends. CDR3 sequence (DNA): TGTGCCAGCAAAACGGGACTCTCCTACAATGAGCAGTTCTTC. It encodes CASKTGLSYNEQFF.

The genes are TRBV6-1 and TRBJ1-5; TRBD1 might be the D (6 bases). Trimming took off 3 bases at V and 9 bases at J, with 15 bases between the two ends. CDR3 length: 14 residues. Germline lookup yields CDR1 MNHNS and CDR2 SASEGT. The CDR3 reads CASSEWGPPRPQHF. CDR3 DNA: TGTGCCAGCAGTGAGTGGGGGCCCCCCCGGCCCCAGCATTTT.

This clone has only one observation. This chain joins TRBV11-3 and TRBJ2-2; perhaps TRBD1 as D (5 bases). This CDR3 region has 14 residues. Trimming stripped 5 bases from V and 1 base from J, with 8 bases between. Germline-derived CDR1 and CDR2 are SGHNT and YENEEA. CDR3 DNA sequence: TGTGCCAGCAGCGCCACAGGGAACACCGGGGAGCTGTTTTTT. Its protein product is CASSATGNTGELFF.

V gene TRBV5-1 combines with J gene TRBJ1-2; TRBD1 matches at 8 bases. The trim removed 2 bases at V and 6 bases at J, leaving 0 bases unmatched. CDR1 is SGHRS, CDR2 YFSETQ, per germline. The CDR3 spans 12 residues. The CDR3 DNA follows: TGCGCCAGCAGCTTACAGGGGGATGGCTACACCTTC. Its protein product is CASSLQGDGYTF.

The chain links TRBV29-1 to TRBJ2-1; D ambiguous. Germline CDR1 and CDR2: SQVTM and ANQGSEA. The CDR3 consists of 11 residues. Trimming stripped 6 bases from V and 7 bases from J, with 10 bases between. CDR3: CSVENRNEQFF. CDR3 coding DNA: TGCAGCGTAGAAAATAGAAATGAGCAGTTCTTC.

J is TRBJ2-5 and V is TRBV28; perhaps TRBD1 as D (6 bases). The CDR3 length is 16 residues. CDR1 is MDHEN, CDR2 SYDVKM, per germline. With 2 bases removed from V and 2 bases from J, the gap between germline ends came to 15 bases. The CDR3 DNA reads TGTGCCAGCAGTTTAGGTTCAGGGGAGCCACAAGAGACCCAGTACTTC. The encoded protein is CASSLGSGEPQETQYF.

This chain connects TRBV10-3 to TRBJ2-7; 8 positions match TRBD1. Looked up from germline, CDR1 is ENHRY and CDR2 is SYGVKD. CDR3 length: 14 amino acids. The junction had 8 bases not matched to a gene; V was cut back by 6 bases and J by 4 bases. Here the CDR3 reads CAIRPGQGSYEQYF. The CDR3 DNA follows: TGTGCCATCAGACCAGGACAGGGCTCGTACGAGCAGTACTTC.

V usage is TRBV15 and J usage is TRBJ2-3, with 10 bases matching TRBD2. The V segment lost 5 bases and the J segment 2 bases; nucleotides outside the gene matches: 7. The CDR3 has 16 residues. Germline V gene data show CDR1 as LNHNV and CDR2 as YYDKDF (reference sequence). The CDR3: CATSAHSGRPTDTQYF. The CDR3 coding sequence is TGTGCCACCAGCGCCCATAGCGGGAGGCCCACAGATACGCAGTATTTT.

The chain carries TRBV5-1 and TRBJ2-2; 7 bases line up with TRBD2. V trimming: 2 bases; J trimming: 3 bases; junction bases outside the gene matches: 1. The CDR3 sequence is 14 residues long. Germline V gene sequence: CDR1 SGHRS, CDR2 YFSETQ. The CDR3 DNA reads TGCGCCAGCAGCTTACGGGGGGACACCGGGGAGCTGTTTTTT. This codes for CASSLRGDTGELFF.

The chain uses TRBV30 and TRBJ1-6, with no clear D. Trimming pared 4 bases from V and 3 bases from J, leaving 13 bases between. The CDR3 extends over 15 amino acids. Germline CDR1 reads GTSNPN; CDR2 reads SVGIG (reference sequence). The CDR3 spells CAWKWSRHYNSPLHF. The CDR3 DNA is TGTGCCTGGAAGTGGAGCCGCCACTATAATTCACCCCTCCACTTT.

The chain's CDR3 is CASSLMGGWGHTF. Here the CDR3 DNA reads TGTGCCAGCAGTTTGATGGGGGGTTGGGGCCACACCTTC. The rearrangement joins TRBV27 to TRBJ1-2; D possibly corresponds to TRBD1 (5 bases). CDR3 length: 13 amino acids. Germline lookup yields CDR1 MNHEY and CDR2 SMNVEV (reference sequence). Trimming stripped 3 bases from V and 12 bases from J, with 17 bases between.

This clone was observed a single time. The chain employs TRBV18 and TRBJ2-5; 7 bases are shared with TRBD1. The CDR3 extends over 14 amino acids. The germline CDR1 and CDR2 sequences are KGHSH and LQKENI. The J segment lost 1 base and the V segment lost 6 bases, leaving 5 bases of the junction unmatched. In DNA, the CDR3 is TGTGCCAGCTCGCTGCGACAGGGCCAAGAGACCCAGTACTTC. Protein: CASSLRQGQETQYF.

The chain is built from TRBV7-9 and TRBJ2-7; possible D gene TRBD1, 5 bases. The CDR3 runs to 11 residues. Looked up from germline, CDR1 is SEHNR and CDR2 is FQNEAQ (reference sequence). Trimming pared 8 bases from V and 2 bases from J, leaving 7 bases between. In DNA form, the CDR3 reads TGTGCCAGCGGGGCCACCTACGAGCAGTACTTC. Its protein is CASGATYEQYF.

J is TRBJ2-6 and V is TRBV7-9, with a tentative D call TRBD2 (6 bases). CDR1 SEHNR and CDR2 FQNEAQ come from the germline V gene (reference sequence). V lost 6 bases to trimming and J lost 2 bases, with 14 bases between them. This CDR3 comprises 16 residues. CDR3 nucleotides: TGTGCCAGCAGGCGGGGAGGTTCACCTGGGGCCAACGTCCTGACTTTC. This translates into CASRRGGSPGANVLTF.

This clone has a handful of counts. This chain joins TRBV6-5 and TRBJ2-7, with D possibly TRBD2 on 6 matching bases. Judging by the DNA end, TRBJ2-5 fits better; the J call may be wrong. This CDR3 spans 15 amino acids. The germline V gene encodes CDR1 MNHEY and CDR2 SVGAGI. The CDR3 is CASSYSGGREETQYF. CDR3 coding DNA: TGTGCCAGCAGTTACTCCGGGGGTAGAGAAGAGACCCAGTACTTC.

The genes are TRBV13 and TRBJ1-6, with no clear D. This CDR3 comprises 16 residues. From germline, CDR1 is PRHDT and CDR2 FYEKMQ (reference sequence). Deletions cut 2 bases from V and 0 bases from J, with 8 bases between. CDR3 amino acids: CASSLTLSSYNSPLHF. The CDR3 nucleotides read TGTGCCAGCAGCTTAACCCTAAGCTCCTATAATTCACCCCTCCACTTT.

This clone has only one observation. This chain joins TRBV28 and TRBJ1-5; 7 bases map to TRBD1. V gave up 7 bases and J gave up 11 bases; unmatched junction bases: 17. The CDR3 is made up of 15 amino acids. Germline V gene lookup returns CDR1 MDHEN and CDR2 SYDVKM. CDR3 loop: CASTTSETGKRTQHF. The CDR3 DNA reads TGTGCCAGCACTACCTCGGAGACAGGGAAAAGGACCCAGCATTTT.

The chain joins TRBV6-4 to TRBJ2-1; D is uncertain. Deletions cut 0 bases from V and 2 bases from J, with 5 bases between. The CDR3 totals 14 residues. Germline CDR1 and CDR2: MRHNA and SNTAGT. Here the CDR3 reads CASSDSSTYNEQFF. Written as DNA, the CDR3 is TGTGCCAGCAGTGACTCCTCTACCTACAATGAGCAGTTCTTC.